This is a list of T cell receptor beta chains from one sample in a study of sequential checkpoint blockade in melanoma. The protocol was immunoSEQ multiplex PCR, while the TCRdb copy is restricted to in-frame clones and leaves out a portion. Of approximately 28,000 clones listed, more than 80% are singletons. Sample: CD8+ T cells sorted from blood (inferred from file names), taken from a patient given nivolumab and ipilimumab in sequence. The receptors shown here come from a human donor with melanoma. Both conserved end residues are part of each CDR3. Fields, in order: clone size, V gene, D gene, J gene, CDR3 DNA, CDR3 protein. The D gene is left open where the match is weak. The size field is filled for only some rows; it gives once, few, many or a size class.

clone size: .
V gene: TRBV28
D gene: .
J gene: TRBJ2-7
CDR3 DNA: TGTGCCAGCATTCCCCAGGTAGACTATGGAAAGGAGCAGTACTTC
CDR3 protein: CASIPQVDYGKEQYF

clone size: .
V gene: TRBV28
D gene: .
J gene: TRBJ1-1
CDR3 DNA: TGTGCCAGCAGGCCTCCCGGCACTTCGAAGAGGGCTGAAGCTTTCTTT
CDR3 protein: CASRPPGTSKRAEAFF

clone size: .
V gene: TRBV7-9
D gene: TRBD1
J gene: TRBJ2-7
CDR3 DNA: TGTGCCAGCAGCGCTGCCGAGGGACAGGAGCCCTACAAGCAGTACTTC
CDR3 protein: CASSAAEGQEPYKQYF

clone size: .
V gene: TRBV19
D gene: TRBD1
J gene: TRBJ2-1
CDR3 DNA: TGTGCCAGTAGTAGTGACAGGGGGGTCTACAATGAGCAGTTCTTC
CDR3 protein: CASSSDRGVYNEQFF

clone size: few
V gene: TRBV4-2
D gene: TRBD2
J gene: TRBJ2-5
CDR3 DNA: TGTGCCAGCAGCCAAGATCCCAGCGGGGGAAAGACCCAGTACTTC
CDR3 protein: CASSQDPSGGKTQYF

clone size: few
V gene: TRBV18
D gene: .
J gene: TRBJ2-1
CDR3 DNA: TGTGCCAGCTCACCAGGGGCGTTAGCCGTGATCTTC
CDR3 protein: CASSPGALAVIF

clone size: .
V gene: TRBV4-3
D gene: .
J gene: TRBJ2-1
CDR3 DNA: TGCGCCAGCAGCCAAGAGCTAGCTTACAATGAGCAGTTCTTC
CDR3 protein: CASSQELAYNEQFF

clone size: .
V gene: TRBV19
D gene: .
J gene: TRBJ2-1
CDR3 DNA: TGTGCCAGTAGTATCGGAGGTATCTACAATGAGCAGTTCTTC
CDR3 protein: CASSIGGIYNEQFF

clone size: .
V gene: TRBV7-2
D gene: .
J gene: TRBJ1-1
CDR3 DNA: TGTGCCAGCAGCCCAACCCCAGGGGTACGGACTGAAGCTTTCTTT
CDR3 protein: CASSPTPGVRTEAFF

clone size: .
V gene: TRBV29-1
D gene: .
J gene: TRBJ2-7
CDR3 DNA: TGCAGCGCTGGGGCCGAGGAGCGTGTCGAGCAGTACTTC
CDR3 protein: CSAGAEERVEQYF

clone size: .
V gene: TRBV5-6
D gene: .
J gene: TRBJ2-5
CDR3 DNA: TGTGCCAGCAGCCCACTCGGGGGAGAGAGGGAGACCCAGTACTTC
CDR3 protein: CASSPLGGERETQYF

clone size: .
V gene: TRBV29-1
D gene: TRBD2
J gene: TRBJ2-7
CDR3 DNA: TGCAGCACGTGTAGCGGGAGCTCCTACGAGCAGTACTTC
CDR3 protein: CSTCSGSSYEQYF